This is a list of T cell receptor beta chains from one sample in a study of blood T cells in healthy people across ages. From the 5' RACE reads, TCRdb called clonotypes with MiXCR, one entry per CDR3 protein. The sample consists of fewer than 750,000 distinct CDR3 sequences, 45% to 55% of them appearing once. The specimen sequenced was blood. These receptors all stem from an elderly man in good health. Each CDR3 is given with its conserved first and last residue. A D gene is named only where the DNA matches it firmly. Clone size, where shown, is once, few, many, or a class for clones that have expanded.

clone size: .
J gene: TRBJ2-7
D gene: .
V gene: TRBV7-9
CDR3 protein: CASSNTGSRTNEQYF
CDR3 DNA: TGTGCCAGCAGCAATACAGGGTCCAGGACCAACGAGCAGTACTTC

clone size: .
J gene: TRBJ1-6
D gene: .
V gene: TRBV3-1
CDR3 protein: CASSQDWGSYNSPLHF
CDR3 DNA: TGTGCCAGCAGCCAAGATTGGGGCTCCTATAATTCACCCCTCCACTTT

clone size: .
J gene: TRBJ2-7
D gene: .
V gene: TRBV9
CDR3 protein: CASSPEGEFYEQYF
CDR3 DNA: TGTGCCAGCAGCCCCGAGGGGGAGTTTTACGAGCAGTACTTC

clone size: few
J gene: TRBJ2-5
D gene: TRBD2
V gene: TRBV5-1
CDR3 protein: CASSYTSGRAHNEQYF
CDR3 DNA: TGCGCCAGCAGCTACACTAGCGGGAGGGCACACAATGAGCAGTACTTC

clone size: once
J gene: TRBJ2-3
D gene: TRBD1
V gene: TRBV29-1
CDR3 protein: CSEIQGVDTQYF
CDR3 DNA: TGCAGCGAGATACAGGGGGTAGATACGCAGTATTTT

clone size: .
J gene: TRBJ2-5
D gene: .
V gene: TRBV12-3/TRBV12-4
CDR3 protein: CASSLWGAGEQYF
CDR3 DNA: TGTGCCAGCAGTTTATGGGGGGCGGGGGAGCAGTACTTC

clone size: .
J gene: TRBJ2-1
D gene: .
V gene: TRBV9
CDR3 protein: CASSVAGVGKEQFF
CDR3 DNA: TGTGCCAGCAGCGTAGCGGGAGTTGGGAAGGAGCAGTTCTTC

clone size: .
J gene: TRBJ1-4
D gene: .
V gene: TRBV7-9
CDR3 protein: CAGSSWTVTNEKLFF
CDR3 DNA: TGTGCCGGCAGCTCATGGACGGTGACTAATGAAAAACTGTTTTTT

clone size: few
J gene: TRBJ1-2
D gene: .
V gene: TRBV12-3/TRBV12-4
CDR3 protein: CASSLMELYGYTF
CDR3 DNA: TGTGCCAGCAGTTTAATGGAGCTTTATGGCTACACCTTC

clone size: .
J gene: TRBJ2-1
D gene: TRBD1
V gene: TRBV2
CDR3 protein: CASSEQGATFGNEQFF
CDR3 DNA: TGTGCCAGCAGTGAGCAGGGGGCTACCTTTGGGAATGAGCAGTTCTTC

clone size: once
J gene: TRBJ1-5
D gene: .
V gene: TRBV6-2/TRBV6-3
CDR3 protein: CASSPGLQPQHF
CDR3 DNA: TGTGCCAGCAGTCCAGGGCTTCAGCCCCAGCATTTT